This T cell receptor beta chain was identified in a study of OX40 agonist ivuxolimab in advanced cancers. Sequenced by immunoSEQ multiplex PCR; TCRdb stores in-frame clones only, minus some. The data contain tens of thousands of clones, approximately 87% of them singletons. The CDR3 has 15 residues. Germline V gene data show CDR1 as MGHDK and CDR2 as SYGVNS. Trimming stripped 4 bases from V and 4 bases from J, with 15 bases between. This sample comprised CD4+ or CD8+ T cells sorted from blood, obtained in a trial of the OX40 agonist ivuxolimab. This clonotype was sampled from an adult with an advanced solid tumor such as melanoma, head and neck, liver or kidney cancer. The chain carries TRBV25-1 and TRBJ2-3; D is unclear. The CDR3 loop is CASSGLTWKADTQYF. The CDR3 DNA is TGTGCCAGCAGTGGGTTGACTTGGAAGGCAGATACGCAGTATTTT.